This T cell receptor (beta chain) was recovered during a study of blood T cell repertoires in COVID-19. Study at large: Both acute and convalescent COVID-19 samples were obtained from the United States, Italy and Spain.

The data were produced by immunoSEQ multiplex PCR, yet TCRdb's version contains in-frame clones alone and is incomplete. The table records a few hundred thousand clones, roughly 87% of them present only once. The CDR3 covers 15 residues. Germline V gene data show CDR1 as MNHEY and CDR2 as SVGAGI. The junction had 10 bases not matched to a gene; V was cut back by 6 bases and J by 5 bases. This rearrangement joins TRBV6-5 to TRBJ1-2; 9 nucleotides align to TRBD1. Sequenced: PBMCs or T cells enriched from blood (not recorded which). The clonotype was recovered from a woman aged 25 to 45 who had recovered from COVID-19. The CDR3 protein is CASSPPTGTGYGYTF. The CDR3 DNA is TGTGCCAGCAGCCCACCCACCGGGACAGGGTATGGCTACACCTTC.